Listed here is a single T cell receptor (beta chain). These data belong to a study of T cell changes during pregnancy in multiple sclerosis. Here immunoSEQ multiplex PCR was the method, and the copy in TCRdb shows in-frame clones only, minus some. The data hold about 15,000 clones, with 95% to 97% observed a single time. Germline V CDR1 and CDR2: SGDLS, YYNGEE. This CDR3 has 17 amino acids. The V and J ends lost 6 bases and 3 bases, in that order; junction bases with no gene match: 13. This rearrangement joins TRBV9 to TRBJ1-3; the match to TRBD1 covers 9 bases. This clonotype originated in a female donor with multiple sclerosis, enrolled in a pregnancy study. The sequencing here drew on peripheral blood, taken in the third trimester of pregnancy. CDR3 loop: CASKDKGQGFFGNTIYF. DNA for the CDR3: TGTGCCAGCAAGGACAAGGGACAGGGTTTCTTTGGAAACACCATATATTTT.